A single TCR beta chain is shown here with its context. TEMRA cells underwent FACS enrichment and CD8+ and CD4+ T cells underwent negative isolation. This entry belongs to a study of CD8 T cells in Susac syndrome. Random hexamers primed reverse transcription of 0.5 to 1 ug RNA. One entry per CDR3 protein results from TCRdb running MiXCR on the immunoSEQ multiplex PCR reads. The sample consists of approximately 200,000 distinct CDR3 sequences, 95% of them appearing once. Trimming pared 3 bases from V and 8 bases from J, leaving 16 bases between. CDR3 length: 14 residues. In germline, CDR1 is LNHNV, CDR2 YYDKDF (reference sequence).

The genes are TRBV15 and TRBJ1-2; tentatively, D is TRBD1 (6 bases). The sample taken for sequencing was CD4+ T cells from PBMCs. The receptor was derived from a human donor with multiple sclerosis. DNA of the CDR3: TGTGCCACCAGCAGGGACACAGGGTCTCGGGGCTACACCTTC. Protein sequence: CATSRDTGSRGYTF.